This T cell receptor beta chain emerged from a study of blood T cell repertoires in COVID-19. The junction had 4 bases not matched to a gene; V was cut back by 4 bases and J by 7 bases. CDR3 length equals 13 residues. The germline gives CDR1 GTSNPN, CDR2 SVGIG (reference sequence). This clone came up once. Generated by immunoSEQ multiplex PCR, the TCRdb table keeps only in-frame clones and is missing some. Of some 350,000 clones listed, 88% were seen once; the top ten hold 7% to 8%. In Seattle, patients joined the study during active infection and were tracked longitudinally. The clonotype comes from a woman in her seventies with COVID-19, enrolled during active disease. What was sequenced was peripheral blood. The V and J genes are TRBV30 and TRBJ1-4; 9 bases are shared with TRBD1. CDR3 loop: CAWIGTGREKLFF. As DNA, the CDR3 is TGTGCCTGGATAGGGACAGGGCGTGAAAAACTGTTTTTT.